This T cell receptor (beta chain) stems from a study of blood T cell repertoires in COVID-19. Study-level information: Samples representing acute and convalescent COVID-19 were sourced from the United States, Italy and Spain.

J gave up 0 bases and V 5 bases, and 5 bases lay outside the gene matches. This CDR3 contains 15 residues. The germline V gene encodes CDR1 SGHDT and CDR2 YYEEEE. Authors' data handling: Reference gene primer amplification gave nucleated cell count estimates. This table comes from immunoSEQ multiplex PCR, and its TCRdb copy is limited to in-frame clones, with some not included. V and J calls and clone size are given by that table; D and trimming were obtained from the DNA. The data show about 150,000 clones, 80% seen once. The sequenced sample was peripheral blood. This sequence originates from a man aged 55 to 70 with acute or convalescent COVID-19. This rearrangement joins TRBV5-6 to TRBJ2-5; 9 nucleotides match TRBD1. CDR3 in DNA: TGTGCCAGCAGTCCTACAGGGGGCTACCAAGAGACCCAGTACTTC. Amino acid sequence: CASSPTGGYQETQYF.